The entry that follows covers one T cell receptor beta chain sequence. The sample originates from a study of blood T cell repertoires in COVID-19. Repertoires were generated with immunoSEQ multiplex PCR, while TCRdb's copy carries only in-frame clones and drops some. This sample has 240,000 or so clones, with about 82% found just once. Enrolled through a virtual design, the participants were between roughly 18 and 90 years of age and came from about two dozen US areas. J lost 7 bases, V lost 3 bases, and 5 bases had no gene match. The CDR3 covers 13 residues. The specimen sequenced was PBMCs or T cells enriched from blood (not recorded which). This sequence was found in a woman between 45 and 60 years old who had recovered from COVID-19. The chain uses TRBV12-3 or TRBV12-4 and TRBJ2-7; 8 bases are a match to TRBD1. The CDR3 DNA reads as TGTGCCAGCAGTTTCTACAGGGGGTGGGAGCAGTACTTC. Translation gives CASSFYRGWEQYF.